Given below is one TCR beta chain in context. The antigen is unknown. The sample originates from a study of cytomegalovirus exposure and HLA in healthy donors. Study conclusions and caveats: Reported performance of the classifier showed diagnosis of cytomegalovirus status with high specificity and sensitivity. Most TCR sequences were seen very rarely across donors, but some public TCRs occurred in many.

The CDR3 has 16 amino acids. V trimming: 5 bases; J trimming: 4 bases; junction bases outside the gene matches: 12. The germline gives CDR1 SEHNR, CDR2 FQNEAQ (reference sequence). Sequenced by immunoSEQ multiplex PCR; TCRdb stores in-frame clones only, minus some. The sample has 170,000 or so clones, roughly 85% seen once. The chain is built from TRBV7-9 and TRBJ2-7, with 9 bases lining up with TRBD2. This sequence originates from a man aged 18 to 30 in good health and CMV-seropositive. Sequenced material: PBMCs. CDR3 nucleotide sequence: TGTGCCAGCAGCCCCGCTCCGGGGCTAGCGGGATACGAGCAGTACTTC. This translates into CASSPAPGLAGYEQYF.